The 11 T cell receptor beta chains below all came from one sample that was sequenced in a study of monozygotic twins with cystic fibrosis. The repertoire was sequenced with immunoSEQ multiplex PCR; TCRdb's copy has only in-frame clones and lacks some. The sample has 25,000 to 30,000 clones, approximately 96% seen once. The sequenced sample consisted of blood. The origin of the receptors is a girl aged 2-10 years with cystic fibrosis.

This rearrangement joins TRBV11-2 to TRBJ2-5; unclear D gene. Germline V CDR1 and CDR2: SGHAT, FQNNGV. The CDR3 covers 14 residues. The V end was cut by 2 bases, the J end by 3 bases, with 10 bases between. The CDR3 sequence is CASSLRWTEETQYF. As DNA, the CDR3 is TGTGCCAGCAGCTTACGGTGGACGGAAGAGACCCAGTACTTC. Combining the CDR3 with reference TRBV11-2 and TRBJ2-5 gives the whole variable domain EAGVAQSPRYKIIEKRQSVAFWCNPISGHATLYWYQQILGQGPKLLIQFQNNGVVDDSQLPKDRFSAERLKGVDSTLKIQPAKLEDSAVYLCASSLRWTEETQYFGPGTRLLVL.

The chain employs TRBV27 and TRBJ2-7; 8 nucleotides align to TRBD1. The J segment lost 3 bases and the V segment lost 1 base, leaving 2 bases of the junction unmatched. Germline loops: CDR1 MNHEY, CDR2 SMNVEV (reference sequence). The CDR3 has 14 residues. The CDR3 nucleotides are TGTGCCAGCAGTTTATGGGGACAGGACTACGAGCAGTACTTC. Translated, it gives CASSLWGQDYEQYF.

The gene calls are TRBV28 and TRBJ1-1; D call uncertain. The V end was cut by 6 bases, the J end by 3 bases, with 14 bases between. The CDR3 length is 14 residues. Germline V gene lookup returns CDR1 MDHEN and CDR2 SYDVKM. The CDR3 DNA reads as TGTGCCAGCAGCTCTACGGGAACGGACACTGAAGCTTTCTTT. This translates into CASSSTGTDTEAFF.

The CDR3 sequence is CASSRAGDTQYF. CDR3 nucleotide sequence: TGTGCCAGCAGCCGCGCAGGAGATACGCAGTATTTT. This chain uses TRBV7-2 with TRBJ2-3; D gene uncertain. CDR3 size: 12 residues. Germline lookup yields CDR1 SGHTA and CDR2 FQGNSA. V lost 5 bases to trimming and J lost 5 bases, with 8 bases between them.

V gene TRBV6-6 combines with J gene TRBJ1-2; D possibly corresponds to TRBD1 (6 bases). The CDR3 runs 12 residues. The germline V and J ends were trimmed by 9 bases and 3 bases, with 11 bases remaining between them. Germline V gene lookup returns CDR1 MNHNY and CDR2 SVGAGI (reference sequence). CDR3 region: CASHRADYGYTF. As DNA, the CDR3 is TGTGCCAGTCACAGGGCGGACTATGGCTACACCTTC.

This clone has only one observation. J is TRBJ1-2 and V is TRBV5-4; 10 bases are a match to TRBD1. V shed 4 bases, J shed 6 bases, and the junction held 6 bases outside the gene matches. Germline CDR1 reads SGHNT; CDR2 reads YYREEE (reference sequence). This CDR3 region has 14 residues. CDR3 in amino acids: CASSPGTGEDGYTF. In DNA, the CDR3 is TGTGCCAGCAGCCCCGGGACAGGGGAGGATGGCTACACCTTC.

The rearrangement uses TRBV28 and TRBJ2-7; 7 bases align to TRBD1. CDR3 length equals 12 residues. Germline assignment: CDR1 MDHEN and CDR2 SYDVKM. V trimming: 6 bases; J trimming: 7 bases; junction bases outside the gene matches: 6. The CDR3 DNA follows: TGTGCCAGCAGGACAGGGTCGGATGAGCAGTACTTC. Translating gives CASRTGSDEQYF.

The CDR3 protein is CASSFRAPEGNTIYF. The DNA for the CDR3 is TGTGCCAGCAGTTTTCGGGCCCCGGAGGGAAACACCATATATTTT. This sequence joins TRBV2 and TRBJ1-3; no reliable D call. This CDR3 is 15 amino acids long. Germline CDR1 and CDR2: SNHLY and FYNNEI. V was clipped by 5 bases and J by 4 bases, with 15 bases between them.

This chain links TRBV7-2 with TRBJ1-5; TRBD1 agrees at 8 bases. With V trimmed by 1 base and J by 8 bases, 1 base remained unmatched. The CDR3 runs 13 residues. In germline, CDR1 is SGHTA, CDR2 FQGNSA. CDR3 DNA: TGTGCCAGCAGCTTAGGACAGGGGAAGCCCCAGCATTTT. Protein sequence: CASSLGQGKPQHF.

This clone was detected only once. The CDR3 DNA reads as TGTGCCAGCAGTTTATATTTTGGGAGACTAGCGGGAGTTGGTTACGAGCAGTACTTC. Its translation: CASSLYFGRLAGVGYEQYF. V and J are TRBV27 and TRBJ2-7, with TRBD2 matching 12 bases. Trimming removed 1 base from V and 4 bases from J; junction bases left unmatched: 14. CDR1 MNHEY and CDR2 SMNVEV come from the germline V gene (reference sequence). CDR3 length: 19 amino acids.

The chain uses TRBV21-1 and TRBJ1-1. TRBV21-1 is designated a pseudogene. The CDR3 is made up of 17 amino acids. The CDR3 DNA sequence: TGTGCCAGCAGCAAATACGAGAAATTTATCATGAACACTGAAGCTTTCTTT. Protein: CASSKYEKFIMNTEAFF.